Sequencing of this TCR beta chain was carried out in a study of T-cell memory formation after mild COVID-19. Study findings and constraints: Clones that contracted clustered mainly in CM and EM if CD4+ and in EMRA if CD8+. Confirmation of SARS-CoV-2 specificity was lacking for second-wave clones peaking day 37. Pre-infection memory already had some responding clones, implying cross-reactive memory joined.

The V gene's germline CDR1 is MNHEY and CDR2 SMNVEV (reference sequence). Trimming removed 3 bases from V and 1 base from J, with 7 bases in between. This CDR3 region has 13 residues. Amplification by 5'RACE using constant-segment primers produced TCR alpha and TCR beta cDNA libraries that carried sample barcodes and UMIs. TCRdb passed the 5' RACE reads through MiXCR, listing each CDR3 protein once. The data contain approximately 260,000 distinct CDR3 sequences, under 20% of them singletons. With respect to this clonotype: The target antigen is unknown.

The TCR originated in a man aged 18 to 30 who had mild COVID-19 (a few samples of this study predate the infection). Cell type and time point are not known. The V gene is TRBV27, the J gene TRBJ2-7; D is unclear. The sample taken for sequencing was PBMCs or a T cell subset sorted from them (not recorded which). The CDR3 protein is CASSLKESYEQYF. DNA of the CDR3: TGTGCCAGCAGTTTGAAGGAGTCCTACGAGCAGTACTTC.